This TCR beta chain was documented in a study of CD4 T cells in relation to SARS-CoV-2 and coronaviruses. Before the COVID-19 pandemic, during about 2011-2019, CD4+ T cells were taken from unexposed donors. The CDR3 extends over 15 amino acids. Trimming at V came to 1 base and at J to 1 base, leaving 2 bases not matched to a gene. Germline V lookup: CDR1 MDHEN, CDR2 SYDVKM. Profiling relied on immunoSEQ multiplex PCR, and the TCRdb table lists in-frame clones only, not all of them. Among 60,000 to 65,000 clones, roughly 93% were seen once, and the ten largest hold around 0.15%. The receptor comes from a human donor in good health. The chain couples TRBV28 to TRBJ2-7; 9 nucleotides agree with TRBD2. The sequenced sample consisted of naive CD4+ T cells from PBMCs. Subset reported: naive CD4+ T cells isolated by negative enrichment. This chain's CDR3 is CASSLSTSGSYEQYF. In DNA form, the CDR3 reads TGTGCCAGCAGTTTATCGACTAGCGGATCCTACGAGCAGTACTTC. The full variable domain, in which reference TRBV28 and TRBJ2-7 provide the parts outside the CDR3, is DVKVTQSSRYLVKRTGEKVFLECVQDMDHENMFWYRQDPGLGLRLIYFSYDVKMKEKGDIPEGYSVSREKKERFSLILESASTNQTSMYLCASSLSTSGSYEQYFGPGTRLTVT.